This T cell receptor beta chain was captured by sequencing in a study of T cell responses to AZD1222 COVID-19 vaccine. For this clone: Its antigen is unidentified.

Assay: immunoSEQ multiplex PCR; the TCRdb copy retains only in-frame clones and omits some. The sample includes 250,000 to 300,000 clones, about 94% of them seen just once. This CDR3 spans 13 amino acids. Germline V CDR1 and CDR2: SNHLY, FYNNEI. The ends lost 4 bases at V and 6 bases at J; junction bases unmatched: 3. Regarding the study as a whole: White British ancestry dominated among donors, who included more females, and clonal diversity was possibly underestimated. An increase in Spike-specific TCR breadth and depth was observed after two AZD1222 doses.

The material was peripheral blood, obtained 28 days after the second AZD1222 dose. The gene calls are TRBV2 and TRBJ2-7, with 10 positions matching TRBD1. This TCR was sampled from an adult who received the AZD1222 COVID-19 vaccine. The CDR3 DNA sequence: TGTGCCAGCAGTGGGGACAGGGGAGGCGAGCAGTACTTC. Its translation: CASSGDRGGEQYF.